These 17 T cell receptor beta chains originate from one sample sequenced in a study of T cell repertoires in cytomegalovirus infection. TCRdb re-analysed the reads in MiXCR, keeping a single row per CDR3 protein. The sample yields some 170,000 distinct CDR3 sequences, roughly a sixth seen once. What was sequenced was CD8+ T cells from PBMCs. All receptors come from a human donor in good health (CMV status not recorded). Some clones in this sample may be carry-over from other donors' samples.

The rearrangement joins TRBV12-3 or TRBV12-4 to TRBJ2-4, with D possibly TRBD1 on 6 matching bases. This CDR3 has 14 residues. V lost 7 bases and J lost 3, with 13 bases in between. CDR3 bases: TGTGCCAGCAACTTACAGGGACACAAAAACATTCAGTACTTC. Protein: CASNLQGHKNIQYF.

This clonotype has more than one count but fewer than ten. The rearrangement uses TRBV27 and TRBJ1-5; the D gene is possibly TRBD1 (5 bases). The CDR3 totals 13 residues. With 5 bases removed from V and 7 bases from J, the gap between germline ends came to 12 bases. CDR1 is MNHEY and CDR2 is SMNVEV in the germline V gene (reference sequence). CDR3 nucleotides: TGTGCCAGCAGTAACGGGGGAGGACAGCCCCAGCATTTT. Translation: CASSNGGGQPQHF.

This chain uses TRBV6-5 with TRBJ2-2; D uncertain. Trimming removed 2 bases at V and 6 bases at J, with 7 bases between. The V gene's germline CDR1 is MNHEY and CDR2 SVGAGI. The CDR3 is made up of 13 amino acids. This CDR3 reads CASSYGVAGELFF. CDR3 DNA sequence: TGTGCCAGCAGTTACGGGGTAGCCGGGGAGCTGTTTTTT.

The rearrangement uses TRBV7-8 and TRBJ2-2; D is undetermined. Germline CDR1 is SGHVS and CDR2 is FQNEAQ. Trimming pared 3 bases from V and 0 bases from J, leaving 20 bases between. This CDR3 is 19 amino acids long. CDR3 sequence reads: CASSFFYQLPRANTGELFF. The CDR3 DNA reads TGTGCCAGCAGCTTTTTTTACCAACTCCCCCGCGCGAACACCGGGGAGCTGTTTTTT.

This clonotype appeared a few times. The CDR3 DNA is TGTGCCAGCAGCGTCCTCGAGAACACTGAAGCTTTCTTT. Translating gives CASSVLENTEAFF. V is TRBV11-3 and J is TRBJ1-1; D not certain. In germline, CDR1 is SGHNT, CDR2 YENEEA. V dropped 5 bases and J dropped 1 base, with 8 bases sitting between them. This CDR3 is built from 13 residues.

This clonotype was observed a few times. The chain recombines TRBV12-3 or TRBV12-4 with TRBJ1-4; no reliable D call. V gave up 1 base and J gave up 8 bases, with 8 bases separating them. There are 13 residues in the CDR3. The DNA of the CDR3 is TGTGCCAGCAGTTTAGGAGGGTCCGAAAAACTGTTTTTT. It is translated as CASSLGGSEKLFF.

This sequence joins TRBV28 and TRBJ2-1; D may be TRBD1 (5 bases). V lost 4 bases and J lost 0, with 16 bases in between. The V gene's germline CDR1 is MDHEN and CDR2 SYDVKM. The CDR3 runs 17 residues. In nucleotides, the CDR3 is TGTGCCAGCAGTTCCTACTTTGGGGCAATCTCCTACAATGAGCAGTTCTTC. Its protein product is CASSSYFGAISYNEQFF.

This clonotype showed up just a few times. The CDR3: CSVEDRVNYGYTF. The CDR3 DNA follows: TGCAGCGTTGAAGACAGGGTGAACTATGGCTACACCTTC. The chain uses TRBV29-1 and TRBJ1-2, with TRBD1 as a possible D gene (5 bases). The CDR3 is 13 amino acids. Trimming left V 0 bases short and J 2 bases short, with 7 bases between. CDR1 and CDR2 from the germline V gene are SQVTM and ANQGSEA.

The chain has TRBV28 and TRBJ1-4; D unresolved. The V and J ends lost 4 bases and 4 bases respectively, with 10 bases between them. The CDR3 runs to 14 residues. Germline loops: CDR1 MDHEN, CDR2 SYDVKM. The CDR3 protein is CASSYVRSNEKLFF. The CDR3 nucleotides read TGTGCCAGCAGTTATGTGCGGAGTAATGAAAAACTGTTTTTT. The whole variable domain, remainder taken from reference TRBV28 and TRBJ1-4, is DVKVTQSSRYLVKRTGEKVFLECVQDMDHENMFWYRQDPGLGLRLIYFSYDVKMKEKGDIPEGYSVSREKKERFSLILESASTNQTSMYLCASSYVRSNEKLFFGSGTQLSVL.

V usage is TRBV7-6 and J usage is TRBJ1-1; D is possibly TRBD1 (6 bases). Between the trimmed V and J ends, which lost 1 base and 4 bases, there was a span of 13 bases. CDR1 SGHVS and CDR2 FNYEAQ come from the germline V gene. This CDR3 is built from 15 residues. CDR3 coding DNA: TGTGCCAGCAGCTTAGTTAGCGCAGGGGCCACTGAAGCTTTCTTT. Translating gives CASSLVSAGATEAFF.

This clonotype was found a few times. The chain joins TRBV7-2 to TRBJ1-5; D may be TRBD1 (5 bases). The CDR3 loop spans 15 amino acids. The germline gives CDR1 SGHTA, CDR2 FQGNSA. Deletions cut 5 bases from V and 5 bases from J, with 16 bases between. As DNA, the CDR3 is TGTGCCAGCAGCCTCGACGGACAAATACATCAGCCCCAGCATTTT. Amino acids: CASSLDGQIHQPQHF. The variable domain in full, completed from reference TRBV7-2 and TRBJ1-5, reads GAGVSQSPSNKVTEKGKDVELRCDPISGHTALYWYRQSLGQGLEFLIYFQGNSAPDKSGLPSDRFSAERTGGSVSTLTIQRTQQEDSAVYLCASSLDGQIHQPQHFGDGTRLSIL.

The CDR3 DNA follows: TGCAGCGTTTTGGGGTACAGGGAGAACACTGAAGCTTTCTTT. Protein product: CSVLGYRENTEAFF. This rearrangement joins TRBV29-1 to TRBJ1-1, with a tentative D call TRBD1 (6 bases). Between the trimmed V and J ends, which lost 5 bases and 1 base, there was a span of 14 bases. CDR1 SQVTM and CDR2 ANQGSEA come from the germline V gene. This CDR3 has 14 amino acids.

V gene TRBV20-1 combines with J gene TRBJ2-1; D may be TRBD1 or TRBD2 (5 bases each). V was clipped by 6 bases and J by 0 bases, with 12 bases between them. CDR3 size: 14 residues. Germline V gives CDR1 DFQATT, CDR2 SNEGSKA (reference sequence). The CDR3 loop is CSAWDASSYNEQFF. The CDR3, as DNA: TGCAGTGCGTGGGACGCTAGCTCCTACAATGAGCAGTTCTTC.

This clonotype was found a few times. The chain couples TRBV15 to TRBJ2-5; TRBD2 aligns across 9 bases. The CDR3 totals 19 residues. J was trimmed by 3 bases and V by 8 bases; bases with no gene match: 22. The V gene's germline CDR1 is LNHNV and CDR2 YYDKDF (reference sequence). The chain's CDR3 is CATRTPWNKVAGEEETQYF. CDR3 bases: TGTGCCACCCGAACCCCCTGGAATAAAGTAGCGGGGGAGGAAGAGACCCAGTACTTC.

The sample holds many counts of this clonotype. This sequence joins TRBV11-1 and TRBJ2-3; D not certain. The length of the CDR3 is 14 residues. Germline V CDR1 and CDR2: SGHAT, FQDESV (reference sequence). V gave up 4 bases and J gave up 4 bases, with 12 bases separating them. CDR3 DNA sequence: TGTGCCAGCAGCTCGGTCCTAGGACCAGATACGCAGTATTTT. Residues: CASSSVLGPDTQYF.

This clonotype was found many times. The chain links TRBV7-8 to TRBJ2-3; 11 nucleotides line up with TRBD2. The CDR3 runs 16 residues. Germline V lookup: CDR1 SGHVS, CDR2 FQNEAQ. V dropped 0 bases and J dropped 4; count of bases not matched to a gene: 3. In nucleotides, the CDR3 is TGTGCCAGCAGCTTAGCTAGCGGGGGGGGACCAGATACGCAGTATTTT. Its translation: CASSLASGGGPDTQYF.

This clonotype appeared a single time. The conserved closing phenylalanine or tryptophan is absent in this CDR3, likely reflecting a read error. In nucleotides, the CDR3 is TGCGCCAGCAGCCAAGCGAGACGGAACTCCTACGAGCAGTACTTA. It translates to CASSQARRNSYEQYL. The chain has TRBV4-1 and TRBJ2-7; D gene ambiguous. Germline CDR1 and CDR2: MGHRA and YSYEKL. This CDR3 region has 15 residues. The V end was cut by 1 base, the J end by 0 bases, with 10 bases between.